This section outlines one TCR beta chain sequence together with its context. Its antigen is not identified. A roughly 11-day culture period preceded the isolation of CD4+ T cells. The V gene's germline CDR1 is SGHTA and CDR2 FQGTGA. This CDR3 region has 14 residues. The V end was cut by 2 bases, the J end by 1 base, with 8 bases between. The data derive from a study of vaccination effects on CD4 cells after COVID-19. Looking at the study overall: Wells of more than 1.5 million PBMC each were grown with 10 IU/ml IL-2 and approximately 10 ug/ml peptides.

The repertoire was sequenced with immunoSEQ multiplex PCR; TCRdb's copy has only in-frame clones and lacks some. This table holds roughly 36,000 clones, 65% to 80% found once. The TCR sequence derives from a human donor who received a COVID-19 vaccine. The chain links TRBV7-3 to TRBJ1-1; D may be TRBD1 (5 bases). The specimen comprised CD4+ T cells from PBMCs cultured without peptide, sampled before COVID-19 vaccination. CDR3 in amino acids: CASSLGGRNTEAFF. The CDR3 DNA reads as TGTGCCAGCAGCTTAGGGGGTCGGAACACTGAAGCTTTCTTT.